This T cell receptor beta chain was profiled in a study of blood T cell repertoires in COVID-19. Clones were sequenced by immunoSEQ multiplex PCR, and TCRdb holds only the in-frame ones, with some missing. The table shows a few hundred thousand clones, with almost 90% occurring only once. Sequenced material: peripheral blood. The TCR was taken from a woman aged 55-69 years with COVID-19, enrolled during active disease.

This chain's CDR3 is CAWSVGQGGANTIYF. The CDR3 DNA sequence: TGTGCCTGGAGTGTGGGTCAGGGTGGTGCGAACACCATATATTTT. The chain recombines TRBV30 with TRBJ1-3, with D perhaps matching TRBD1 (5 bases). CDR3 length: 15 amino acids. Germline loops: CDR1 GTSNPN, CDR2 SVGIG (reference sequence). V was clipped by 0 bases and J by 7 bases, with 16 bases between them.